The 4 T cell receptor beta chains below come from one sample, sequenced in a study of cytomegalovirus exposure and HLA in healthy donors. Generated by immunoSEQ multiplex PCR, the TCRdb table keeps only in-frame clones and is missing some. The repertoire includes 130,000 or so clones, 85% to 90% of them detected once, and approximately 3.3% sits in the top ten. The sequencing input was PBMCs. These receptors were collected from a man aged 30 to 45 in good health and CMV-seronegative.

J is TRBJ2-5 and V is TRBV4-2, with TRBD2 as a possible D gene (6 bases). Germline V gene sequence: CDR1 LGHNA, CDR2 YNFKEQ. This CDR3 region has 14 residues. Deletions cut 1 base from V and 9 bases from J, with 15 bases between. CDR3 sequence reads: CASSQVDGGGAQYF. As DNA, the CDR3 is TGTGCCAGCAGCCAAGTTGACGGAGGAGGGGCCCAGTACTTC.

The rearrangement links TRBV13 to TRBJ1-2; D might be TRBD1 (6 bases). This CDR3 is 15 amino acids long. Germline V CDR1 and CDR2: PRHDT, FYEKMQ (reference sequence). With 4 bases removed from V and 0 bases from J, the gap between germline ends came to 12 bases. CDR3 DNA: TGTGCCAGCAGCTCCCGACAGGCCACTAACTATGGCTACACCTTC. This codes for CASSSRQATNYGYTF.

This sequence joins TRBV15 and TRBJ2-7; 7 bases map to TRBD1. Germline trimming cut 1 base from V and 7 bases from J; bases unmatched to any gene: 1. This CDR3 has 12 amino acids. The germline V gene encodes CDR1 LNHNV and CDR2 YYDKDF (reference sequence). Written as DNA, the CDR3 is TGTGCCACCAGCAGAGCGGACAGGGAGCAGTACTTC. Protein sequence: CATSRADREQYF.

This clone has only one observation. The DNA for the CDR3 is TGCGCCAGCAGTGGGTACAGGGGGGAGAGCCAAGAGACCCAGTACTTC. Its translation is CASSGYRGESQETQYF. The chain has TRBV10-2 and TRBJ2-5; 8 bases fit TRBD1. The V and J ends lost 4 bases and 1 base, in that order; junction bases with no gene match: 8. The germline CDR1 and CDR2 sequences are WSHSY and SAAADI. The CDR3 contains 16 residues.